The 30 T cell receptor beta chains reported below all come from one sample, sequenced in a study of T cells in Graves' hyperthyroidism and ophthalmopathy. The source material, RNA transcripts, was used to amplify TCR beta CDR3 regions. RT-PCR in the first round (using the HTBI primer set) targeted the TCR CDR3. TCRdb re-derived calls from the multiplex PCR reads in MiXCR, one entry per CDR3 protein. This sample has approximately 590,000 distinct CDR3 sequences, with 35% to 55% found just once. Sequenced material: peripheral blood or thyroid tissue (not recorded which). These TCRs come from a young woman with Graves' hyperthyroidism.

The chain employs TRBV5-1 and TRBJ1-2, with TRBD1 identical over 9 bases. The CDR3 loop spans 13 amino acids. The germline CDR1 and CDR2 sequences are SGHRS and YFSETQ. V was clipped by 2 bases and J by 8 bases; unmatched bases: 4. The CDR3 spells CASSLRQGGGYTF. CDR3 coding DNA: TGCGCCAGCAGCTTACGACAGGGGGGCGGCTACACCTTC. The complete variable domain, with remaining parts taken from reference TRBV5-1 and TRBJ1-2, reads KAGVTQTPRYLIKTRGQQVTLSCSPISGHRSVSWYQQTPGQGLQFLFEYFSETQRNKGNFPGRFSGRQFSNSRSEMNVSTLELGDSALYLCASSLRQGGGYTFGSGTRLTVV.

CDR3 loop: CAITGERGHMNTEAFF. DNA for the CDR3: TGTGCCATCACTGGGGAGAGGGGACACATGAACACTGAAGCTTTCTTT. This chain joins TRBV10-3 and TRBJ1-1; perhaps TRBD1 as D (6 bases). Germline V CDR1 and CDR2: ENHRY, SYGVKD. The CDR3 extends over 16 amino acids. The germline V and J ends were trimmed by 7 bases and 0 bases, with 18 bases remaining between them.

This clonotype has only a few counts. The chain links TRBV25-1 to TRBJ1-2, with D possibly matching TRBD1 (5 bases). The CDR3 has 15 residues. From germline, CDR1 is MGHDK and CDR2 SYGVNS. V lost 6 bases to trimming and J lost 4 bases, with 18 bases between them. This CDR3 is CASSLAIRGGYGYTF. CDR3 sequence (DNA): TGTGCCAGCAGCTTGGCCATAAGGGGAGGCTATGGCTACACCTTC.

This chain uses TRBV20-1 with TRBJ2-7, with TRBD2 matching over 13 bases. Trimming cost V 5 bases and J 5 bases; bases outside gene matches: 6. Germline CDR1 DFQATT, CDR2 SNEGSKA (reference sequence). The CDR3 is made up of 14 amino acids. The CDR3 here is CSASPTSGRHEQYF. Written as DNA, the CDR3 is TGCAGTGCTTCGCCGACTAGCGGGAGGCACGAGCAGTACTTC.

The V call is TRBV16, the J call TRBJ1-5; D is possibly TRBD1 (6 bases). In germline, CDR1 is KGHSY, CDR2 FQNENV. There are 15 residues in the CDR3. V lost 9 bases and J lost 2, with 17 bases in between. DNA for the CDR3: TGTGCCAGTGATCATATACAGGGACGCAATCAGCCCCAGCATTTT. Amino acids: CASDHIQGRNQPQHF.

The V gene is TRBV5-1, the J gene TRBJ2-2; a possible D gene is TRBD2 (5 bases). The V gene lost 7 bases and the J gene lost 0 bases, with 13 bases spanning the gap. Germline-derived CDR1 and CDR2 are SGHRS and YFSETQ. This CDR3 has 15 residues. The CDR3 here is CASGDVRANTGELFF. CDR3 nucleotide sequence: TGCGCCAGCGGTGACGTGCGGGCGAACACCGGGGAGCTGTTTTTT.

There are a few counts of this clonotype. This may be a read error: a much more frequent sequence differs by one nucleotide. This chain uses TRBV6-5 with TRBJ1-1; 7 nucleotides match TRBD1. Per the germline V gene, CDR1 is MNHEY and CDR2 is SVGAGI. With 6 bases clipped from V and 0 bases from J, the junction kept 4 bases outside the gene matches. The CDR3 extends over 14 amino acids. This CDR3 is CASRETGMNTEAFF. CDR3 nucleotide sequence: TGTGCCAGCAGGGAGACAGGGATGAACACTGAAGCTTTCTTT.

V gene TRBV25-1 combines with J gene TRBJ1-1, with no clear D. V gave up 1 base and J gave up 3 bases, with 9 bases separating them. This CDR3 contains 14 residues. Germline-derived CDR1 and CDR2 are MGHDK and SYGVNS. The CDR3 here is CASSEFRGYTEAFF. CDR3 DNA sequence: TGTGCCAGCAGTGAATTTCGGGGTTACACTGAAGCTTTCTTT.

This clonotype is a singleton in its sample. The rearrangement uses TRBV20-1 and TRBJ2-5, with a weak D call TRBD2 (6 bases). CDR3 size: 17 residues. Trimming removed 0 bases at V and 5 bases at J, with 22 bases between. The V gene's germline CDR1 is DFQATT and CDR2 SNEGSKA (reference sequence). CDR3 DNA sequence: TGCAGTGCTAGAGAGGGGGGAGCCAGCGGACCGAAGGAGACCCAGTACTTC. This translates into CSAREGGASGPKETQYF.

This clonotype was picked up many times. V usage is TRBV10-3 and J usage is TRBJ2-5; D perhaps matches TRBD1 (6 bases). The CDR3 covers 13 residues. V lost 4 bases and J lost 2, with 8 bases in between. CDR1 is ENHRY and CDR2 is SYGVKD in the germline V gene. The CDR3 DNA reads as TGTGCCATCAGTGGACAGGTACAAGAGACCCAGTACTTC. It codes for CAISGQVQETQYF.

The sample holds a few counts of this clonotype. The gene calls are TRBV2 and TRBJ2-3, with D tentatively TRBD1 (5 bases). The germline gives CDR1 SNHLY, CDR2 FYNNEI. This CDR3 contains 15 residues. With 6 bases removed from V and 0 bases from J, the gap between germline ends came to 13 bases. As DNA, the CDR3 is TGTGCCAGCAGCGGCGTTGGGGCTAGCACAGATACGCAGTATTTT. Translated, it gives CASSGVGASTDTQYF.

CDR3 DNA: TGTGCTAGAGACGTCGGGACAGGGGCAAGGGGCTACACCTTC. It translates to CARDVGTGARGYTF. This chain links TRBV25-1 with TRBJ1-2; 10 bases line up with TRBD1. Germline lookup yields CDR1 MGHDK and CDR2 SYGVNS. This CDR3 has 14 residues.

The J gene is TRBJ2-7, the V gene TRBV7-8, with 8 bases that match TRBD2. J lost 2 bases, V lost 5 bases, and 5 bases had no gene match. Germline V CDR1 and CDR2: SGHVS, FQNEAQ. The CDR3 has 14 residues. CDR3 sequence reads: CASSQGLAPYEQYF. CDR3 sequence (DNA): TGTGCCAGCAGCCAAGGACTAGCCCCCTACGAGCAGTACTTC.

V is TRBV7-9 and J is TRBJ1-2; D is perhaps TRBD1 (5 bases). With 5 bases removed from V and 4 bases from J, the gap between germline ends came to 17 bases. The CDR3 totals 15 residues. CDR1 and CDR2 (germline): SEHNR, FQNEAQ (reference sequence). The DNA for the CDR3 is TGTGCCAGCAGCCAGCCCGGGACGGTCATCTATGGCTACACCTTC. This translates into CASSQPGTVIYGYTF.

Many counts were recorded for this clonotype. The chain uses TRBV7-9 and TRBJ2-2; D gene ambiguous. V gave up 5 bases and J gave up 6 bases, with 13 bases separating them. Germline V CDR1 and CDR2: SEHNR, FQNEAQ (reference sequence). CDR3 length equals 14 residues. CDR3 region: CASSPSELAGELFF. The DNA of the CDR3 is TGTGCCAGCAGCCCCTCCGAGCTCGCCGGGGAGCTGTTTTTT.

The chain uses TRBV20-1 and TRBJ2-7, with D possibly matching TRBD2 (7 bases). The V end lost 7 bases, the J end lost 0 bases, and 13 bases lay between the germline ends. The CDR3 sequence is 13 residues long. From germline, CDR1 is DFQATT and CDR2 SNEGSKA (reference sequence). CDR3: CSGGRGASYEQYF. The CDR3 DNA reads TGCAGTGGGGGGAGGGGGGCCTCCTACGAGCAGTACTTC.

CDR3: CSVESFDYTDEQYF. CDR3 nucleotide sequence: TGCAGCGTTGAATCTTTTGACTATACCGACGAGCAGTACTTC. The chain employs TRBV29-1 and TRBJ2-7, with D possibly matching TRBD2 (5 bases). V lost 2 bases and J 5 bases, leaving 16 bases between the germline ends. Germline V CDR1 and CDR2: SQVTM, ANQGSEA. The CDR3 contains 14 residues.

In this sample, this clonotype turned up once. A much larger clone is a single base away; this may be a read error. The CDR3 protein is CASSPDGLGANALTF. The CDR3 bases are TGTGCCAGTAGTCCTGATGGTTTAGGGGCCAACGCCCTGACTTTC. The chain recombines TRBV19 with TRBJ2-6; possibly TRBD1 for D (5 bases). This CDR3 has 15 residues. The germline V gene encodes CDR1 LNHDA and CDR2 SQIVND (reference sequence).

About this clonotype: One end of the junction is discordant with germline, which a read error may explain. The chain links TRBV14 to TRBJ1-1; the D is unclear. The CDR3 loop spans 15 amino acids. The germline CDR1 and CDR2 sequences are SGHDN and FVKESK. CDR3 loop: CASSQDPQKNTGAFF. The CDR3 nucleotides are TGTGCCAGCAGCCAAGATCCTCAAAAGAACACTGGAGCTTTCTTT.

The chain joins TRBV11-3 to TRBJ2-7, with 10 positions matching TRBD1. The germline CDR1 and CDR2 sequences are SGHNT and YENEEA. V lost 7 bases to trimming and J lost 5 bases; unmatched junction nucleotides: 8. The CDR3 is 14 residues long. The CDR3, as DNA: TGTGCCAGCACCACCGGGACAGGGGACAACGAGCAGTACTTC. This translates into CASTTGTGDNEQYF. The variable domain in full, completed from reference TRBV11-3 and TRBJ2-7, reads EAGVVQSPRYKIIEKKQPVAFWCNPISGHNTLYWYLQNLGQGPELLIRYENEEAVDDSQLPKDRFSAERLKGVDSTLKIQPAELGDSAVYLCASTTGTGDNEQYFGPGTRLTVT.

A remark on this clonotype: The CDR3 ends on some other residue instead of the conserved phenylalanine or tryptophan, so this is likely a read error. This rearrangement joins TRBV24-1 to TRBJ1-5; a possible D gene is TRBD1 (5 bases). The V end was cut by 9 bases, the J end by 0 bases, with 11 bases between. CDR1 and CDR2 from the germline V gene are KGHDR and SFDVKD. The CDR3 spans 14 residues. Here the CDR3 reads CATGAVNSNQPQHP. For the CDR3, the DNA is TGTGCCACCGGGGCGGTGAATAGCAATCAGCCCCAGCATCCC.

This clonotype was seen a few times. The chain links TRBV4-3 to TRBJ2-7; 9 positions agree with TRBD1. The CDR3 consists of 16 residues. The ends lost 4 bases at V and 4 bases at J; junction bases unmatched: 11. Germline V gene data show CDR1 as LGHNA and CDR2 as YSLEER. This CDR3 reads CASSPTEGTGWYEQYF. The CDR3, as DNA: TGCGCCAGCAGCCCAACCGAAGGGACAGGGTGGTACGAGCAGTACTTC.

The rearrangement joins TRBV9 to TRBJ1-6; D ambiguous. Trimming took 5 bases from V and 5 from J, leaving 11 bases between them. The CDR3 extends over 14 amino acids. Germline V gene data show CDR1 as SGDLS and CDR2 as YYNGEE. The CDR3 nucleotides read TGTGCCAGCAGGCGGACGGATGATAATTCACCCCTCCACTTT. Translating gives CASRRTDDNSPLHF.

This clonotype was counted ten times or more. The chain uses TRBV2 and TRBJ2-5, with 10 bases aligning to TRBD2. CDR1 and CDR2 from the germline V gene are SNHLY and FYNNEI. V trimming: 9 bases; J trimming: 3 bases; junction bases outside the gene matches: 7. CDR3 size: 14 residues. The DNA of the CDR3 is TGTGCCAGGGGGGAGCGGGAGGGAAAAGAGACCCAGTACTTC. Translated, it gives CARGEREGKETQYF.

The chain couples TRBV7-9 to TRBJ2-7; D is uncertain. The J call may be mistaken, given a closer DNA end match to TRBJ2-1. Germline loops: CDR1 SEHNR, CDR2 FQNEAQ (reference sequence). CDR3 length: 12 amino acids. The CDR3 region is CASSLARSEQFF. CDR3 in DNA: TGTGCCAGCAGCTTAGCGAGGAGCGAGCAGTTCTTC.

A few counts support this clonotype. The chain joins TRBV7-9 to TRBJ1-1; D is unresolved. The V end lost 3 bases, the J end lost 1 base, and 9 bases lay between the germline ends. Germline values: CDR1 SEHNR, CDR2 FQNEAQ (reference sequence). The CDR3 is 14 residues long. CDR3: CASSFKGQNTEAFF. The CDR3 DNA reads as TGTGCCAGCAGCTTTAAGGGCCAGAACACTGAAGCTTTCTTT.

The rearrangement links TRBV2 to TRBJ2-2; weak D call: TRBD2 (5 bases). The CDR3 sequence is 15 residues long. V was shortened by 9 bases and J by 0 bases, with 14 bases between the two germline ends. In germline, CDR1 is SNHLY, CDR2 FYNNEI. The CDR3 DNA sequence: TGTGCCAGTAGCGACCCGTGGGCGAACACCGGGGAGCTGTTTTTT. Its translation: CASSDPWANTGELFF.

J is TRBJ1-5 and V is TRBV7-9, with D possibly being TRBD1 (5 bases). CDR1 is SEHNR, CDR2 FQNEAQ, per germline (reference sequence). This CDR3 has 14 amino acids. Between the trimmed V and J ends, which lost 4 bases and 5 bases, there was a span of 12 bases. CDR3 loop: CASSSRDGHQPQHF. The CDR3 region has the DNA TGTGCCAGCAGCTCTCGGGACGGACATCAGCCCCAGCATTTT.

There are many counts of this clonotype. The rearrangement uses TRBV11-1 and TRBJ2-5; weak D call: TRBD2 (6 bases). Trimming left V 6 bases short and J 5 bases short, with 13 bases between. This CDR3 has 13 amino acids. The germline CDR1 and CDR2 sequences are SGHAT and FQDESV (reference sequence). Here the CDR3 reads CASSPGVRETQYF. DNA for the CDR3: TGTGCCAGCAGTCCGGGAGTAAGGGAGACCCAGTACTTC.

For this clonotype: This may stem from a read error, because a much larger clone lies one nucleotide away. The chain is built from TRBV2 and TRBJ1-1, with D maybe TRBD1 (5 bases). Germline values: CDR1 SNHLY, CDR2 FYNNEI. Trimming pared 7 bases from V and 12 bases from J, leaving 18 bases between. The CDR3 consists of 12 residues. CDR3 nucleotide sequence: TGTGCCAGCATGGGGCCCGACACCCCAACTTTCTTT. Residues: CASMGPDTPTFF. The full variable domain, in which reference TRBV2 and TRBJ1-1 provide the parts outside the CDR3, is EPEVTQTPSHQVTQMGQEVILRCVPISNHLYFYWYRQILGQKVEFLVSFYNNEISEKSEIFDDQFSVERPDGSNFTLKIRSTKLEDSAMYFCASMGPDTPTFFGQGTRLTVV.